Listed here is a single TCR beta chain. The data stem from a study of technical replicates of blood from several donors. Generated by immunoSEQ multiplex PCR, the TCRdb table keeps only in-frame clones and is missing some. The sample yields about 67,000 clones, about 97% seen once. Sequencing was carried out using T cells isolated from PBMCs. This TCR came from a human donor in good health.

The DNA for the CDR3 is TGTGCCAGCAGCTCCTTAGGACTAGCGGGGACGGTAGGGGAGCAGTACTTC. Amino acids: CASSSLGLAGTVGEQYF. The rearrangement links TRBV13 to TRBJ2-7, with 12 bases fitting TRBD2. J gave up 7 bases and V 4 bases, and 14 bases lay outside the gene matches. Looked up from germline, CDR1 is PRHDT and CDR2 is FYEKMQ (reference sequence). The CDR3 has 17 amino acids.